The clone carrying this TCR beta chain was detected only a few times. No antigen is known for it. The sample comes from a study of T cells in Graves' hyperthyroidism and ophthalmopathy. General study points: Most clonotypes expanded in the thyroid (above 0.001) were also present in blood.

The CDR3 totals 13 residues. V gave up 3 bases and J gave up 3 bases, with 9 bases separating them. CDR1 LGHNA and CDR2 YNFKEQ come from the germline V gene. Criteria for exclusion of patients were uncontrolled infection, other autoimmune disease, pregnancy or lactation. From RNA transcripts, TCR beta CDR3 regions were amplified. The study used the HTBI primer set for a first-round RT-PCR of the TCR CDR3. From the multiplex PCR reads, TCRdb called clonotypes with MiXCR, one entry per CDR3 protein. Of around 250,000 distinct CDR3 sequences listed, about 24% are singletons. The chain carries TRBV4-2 and TRBJ2-7; the D is unclear. The source is a woman in her forties with Graves' ophthalmopathy. Sequencing used blood. The CDR3 here is CASSHSESYEQYF. CDR3 in DNA: TGTGCCAGCAGCCACAGCGAGAGCTACGAGCAGTACTTC.